These T cell receptor beta chains were read from a single sample in a study of tumor-infiltrating lymphocytes in glioblastoma multiforme. TCRdb re-called the multiplex PCR reads with MiXCR, one entry per CDR3 protein. The table records 15,000 to 20,000 distinct CDR3 sequences, about two thirds of them present only once. The sequenced sample was peripheral blood. The source is a male donor with glioblastoma. Both conserved end residues are part of each CDR3. The D gene is left open where the match is weak. Not every row has a clone size; where given, it reads once, few, many or a size class.

d_gene	abundance	j_gene	v_gene	CDR3aa	CDR3nt
-	many	TRBJ1-4	TRBV29-1	CSVSEQGTPFNEKLFF	TGCAGCGTTTCCGAGCAGGGGACCCCCTTTAATGAAAAACTGTTTTTT
-	-	TRBJ1-1	TRBV21-1	CASSKVGQACAEAFF	TGTGCCAGCAGCAAAGTCGGACAGGCGTGCGCTGAAGCTTTCTTT
-	-	TRBJ1-5	TRBV30	CAWSDRASQAQQF	TGTGCCTGGAGTGACAGGGCGAGTCAGGCCCAGCAATTT
-	many	TRBJ2-2	TRBV29-1	CSVQTGHPNTGELFF	TGCAGCGTTCAAACGGGACACCCGAACACCGGGGAGCTGTTTTTT
-	few	TRBJ2-7	TRBV11-2	CASSLDPPGLNEQYF	TGTGCCAGCAGCTTAGACCCGCCAGGGTTGAACGAGCAGTACTTC
-	-	TRBJ1-1	TRBV4-3	CASSQEFGELTEAFF	TGCGCCAGCAGCCAAGAATTCGGTGAACTCACTGAAGCTTTCTTT
-	-	TRBJ2-3	TRBV20-1	CNARGRADTSTDTQYF	TGCAATGCTAGAGGTAGAGCAGACACTAGCACAGATACGCAGTATTTT
-	-	TRBJ2-5	TRBV11-3	CASNLSGQADQETQYF	TGCGCCAGCAATTTATCCGGTCAGGCGGACCAAGAGACCCAGTACTTC
-	-	TRBJ1-2	TRBV5-6	CASSTPLGGSYGYTF	TGTGCCAGCAGCACTCCCTTGGGAGGGTCCTATGGCTACACCTTC
TRBD2	-	TRBJ2-1	TRBV11-1	CASSLQVAGPSYNEQFF	TGTGCCAGCAGCTTACAGGTAGCGGGCCCATCCTACAATGAGCAGTTCTTT
-	many	TRBJ1-5	TRBV30	CAWTTGRGNQPQHF	TGTGCCTGGACCACAGGGAGGGGCAATCAGCCCCAGCATTTT
-	few	TRBJ2-3	TRBV5-6	CASRLQGLADTQYF	TGTGCCAGCAGGCTTCAAGGGTTGGCGGATACGCAGTATTTT
-	few	TRBJ2-1	TRBV24-1	CATSSPSGEDEQFF	TGTGCCACCAGTTCGCCCAGTGGGGAGGATGAGCAGTTCTTC
-	-	TRBJ1-1	TRBV4-2	CASSQQLGTEAFF	TGTGCCAGCAGCCAACAACTGGGCACTGAAGCTTTCTTT
-	-	TRBJ2-1	TRBV9	CASSPDSFSEQFF	TGTGCCAGCAGCCCAGACTCCTTCAGTGAGCAGTTCTTC
TRBD1	-	TRBJ2-5	TRBV11-2	CVSSLGRDRVSEETQYF	TGTGTCAGCAGCTTAGGTCGTGACAGGGTTTCCGAGGAGACCCAGTACTTC
-	many	TRBJ2-3	TRBV7-9	CASRTTSGLNPTDTQYF	TGTGCCAGCAGGACCACCTCCGGTCTTAATCCCACAGATACGCAGTATTTT
-	-	TRBJ2-7	TRBV11-3	CASRSLRTVHEQYF	TGTGCCAGCAGAAGCCTTAGAACCGTCCACGAGCAGTACTTC
TRBD2	few	TRBJ2-3	TRBV11-1	CASSSRGRGGTDTQYF	TGTGCCAGCAGTTCCCGGGGCCGGGGGGGCACAGATACGCAGTATTTT
-	many	TRBJ2-7	TRBV14	CASSQDTGSYEQYF	TGTGCCAGCAGCCAAGATACAGGTAGCTACGAGCAGTACTTC
TRBD2	-	TRBJ2-1	TRBV6-1	CASSELAGGQNEQFF	TGTGCCAGCAGTGAACTGGCGGGGGGGCAGAATGAGCAGTTCTTC
-	-	TRBJ2-7	TRBV11-2	CASSFQGRGYEQYF	TGTGCCAGCAGCTTCCAGGGCCGGGGCTACGAGCAGTACTTC
-	large	TRBJ2-1	TRBV11-2	CASRKIRGIYNEQFF	TGTGCCAGCAGGAAAATTAGGGGGATCTACAATGAGCAGTTCTTC
-	-	TRBJ2-5	TRBV5-4	CASSLGQGETQYF	TGTGCCAGCAGCTTGGGCCAGGGGGAGACCCAGTACTTC
TRBD2	-	TRBJ2-1	TRBV11-2	CASSPGLEGGGGQFF	TGTGCCAGCAGCCCGGGACTAGAGGGCGGGGGTGGGCAGTTCTTT
TRBD2	-	TRBJ2-3	TRBV20-1	CSARDRGVYTDTQYF	TGCAGTGCTAGAGATCGGGGGGTCTACACAGATACGCAGTATTTT
-	-	TRBJ2-3	TRBV11-2	CASSLGSGTDTQYF	TGTGCCAGCAGCTTAGGGAGCGGCACAGATACGCAGTATTTC
TRBD2	-	TRBJ2-7	TRBV12-3/TRBV12-4	CASSFRTSGSYNEQYF	TGTGCCAGCAGTTTCCGGACTAGCGGGTCCTACAACGAGCAGTACTTC